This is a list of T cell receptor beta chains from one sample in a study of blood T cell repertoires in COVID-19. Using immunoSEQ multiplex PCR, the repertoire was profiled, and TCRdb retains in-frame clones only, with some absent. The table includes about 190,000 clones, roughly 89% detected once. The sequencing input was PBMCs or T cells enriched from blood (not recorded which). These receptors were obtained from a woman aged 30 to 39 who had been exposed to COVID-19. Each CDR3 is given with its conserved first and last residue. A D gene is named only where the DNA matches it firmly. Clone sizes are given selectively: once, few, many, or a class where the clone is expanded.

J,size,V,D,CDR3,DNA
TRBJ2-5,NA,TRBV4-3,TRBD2,CASRLAGQETQYF,TGCGCCAGCAGGCTAGCGGGGCAGGAGACCCAGTACTTC
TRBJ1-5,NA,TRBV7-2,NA,CASSLGAEQPQHF,TGTGCCAGCAGCTTAGGGGCAGAACAGCCCCAGCATTTT
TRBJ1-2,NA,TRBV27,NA,CASSSPTAYGYTF,TGTGCCAGCAGTTCGCCGACAGCCTATGGCTACACCTTC
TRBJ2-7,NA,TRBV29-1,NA,CSVEGGALAYEQYF,TGCAGCGTTGAAGGTGGGGCCCTGGCCTACGAGCAGTACTTC
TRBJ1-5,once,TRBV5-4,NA,CASSFGNQPQHF,TGTGCCAGCAGCTTCGGCAATCAGCCCCAGCATTTT
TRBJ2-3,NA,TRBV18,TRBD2,CASSAGTRDTDTQYF,TGTGCCAGCTCAGCCGGGACTAGAGATACAGATACGCAGTATTTT
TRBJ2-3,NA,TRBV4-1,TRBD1,CASSPTGASTDTQYF,TGCGCCAGCAGTCCGACAGGGGCCAGCACAGATACGCAGTATTTT
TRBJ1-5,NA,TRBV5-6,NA,CASSLGGRESQPQHF,TGTGCCAGCAGCTTGGGAGGGAGAGAGAGTCAGCCCCAGCATTTT
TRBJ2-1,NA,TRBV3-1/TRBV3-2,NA,CASSQDRGSYNEQFF,TGTGCCAGCAGCCAAGATCGGGGCTCCTACAATGAGCAGTTCTTC
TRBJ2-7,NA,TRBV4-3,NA,CASSQGTDTTYEQYF,TGCGCCAGCAGCCAAGGGACAGACACAACCTACGAGCAGTACTTC
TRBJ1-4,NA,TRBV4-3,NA,CASSQDLIQGIEEKLFF,TGCGCCAGCAGCCAAGATTTAATCCAGGGCATTGAAGAAAAACTGTTTTTT
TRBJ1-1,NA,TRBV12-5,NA,CASGLIQTANTLKAFF,TGTGCTAGTGGTTTGATTCAGACAGCGAACACGTTAAAAGCTTTCTTT
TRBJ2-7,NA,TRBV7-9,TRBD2,CASSNPGLAFYEQYF,TGTGCCAGCAGTAATCCGGGACTAGCGTTTTACGAGCAGTACTTC
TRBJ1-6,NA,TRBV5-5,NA,CASSLGVSPLHF,TGTGCCAGCAGCTTAGGGGTCTCACCCCTCCACTTT
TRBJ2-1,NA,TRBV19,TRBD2,CASSTTSGVYNEQFF,TGTGCCAGTAGTACGACTAGCGGAGTTTACAATGAGCAGTTCTTC
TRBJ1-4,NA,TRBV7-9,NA,CASSLGGTTNEKLFF,TGTGCCAGCAGCTTAGGCGGGACAACTAATGAAAAACTGTTTTTT
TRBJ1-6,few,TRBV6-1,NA,CASSEARGSPLHF,TGTGCCAGCAGTGAAGCTCGGGGATCACCCCTCCACTTT
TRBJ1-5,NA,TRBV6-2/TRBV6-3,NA,CASRPRGGRYSNQPQHF,TGTGCCAGCAGACCTAGGGGAGGCAGATATAGCAATCAGCCCCAGCATTTT
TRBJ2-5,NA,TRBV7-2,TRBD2,CASSLGGGGAVVETQYF,TGTGCCAGCAGCCTAGGCGGCGGGGGGGCCGTAGTAGAGACCCAGTACTTC
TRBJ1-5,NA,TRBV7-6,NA,CASSLEAGIPNQPQHF,TGTGCCAGCAGCTTAGAGGCGGGGATCCCGAATCAGCCCCAGCATTTT
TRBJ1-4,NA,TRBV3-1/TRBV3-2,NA,CASSRQATNEKLFF,TGTGCCAGCAGCCGACAAGCAACTAATGAAAAACTGTTTTTT
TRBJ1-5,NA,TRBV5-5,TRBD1,CASSFGETGKQPQHF,TGTGCCAGCAGCTTTGGGGAGACAGGGAAACAGCCCCAGCATTTT
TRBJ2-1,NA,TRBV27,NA,CASSLPSGINEQFF,TGTGCCAGCAGTTTACCGTCAGGGATCAATGAGCAGTTCTTC
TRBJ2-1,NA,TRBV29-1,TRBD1,CSVGLRDSVYNEQFF,TGCAGCGTTGGCCTCCGGGACAGCGTCTACAATGAGCAGTTCTTC
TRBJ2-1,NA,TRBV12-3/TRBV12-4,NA,CASSLELGEQFF,TGTGCCAGCAGTTTGGAGCTGGGTGAGCAGTTCTTC
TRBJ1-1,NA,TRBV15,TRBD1,CATTYRGTGSTEAFF,TGTGCCACCACCTACAGAGGGACAGGGTCCACTGAAGCTTTCTTT
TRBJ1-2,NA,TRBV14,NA,CASSQDRAGALYGYTF,TGTGCCAGCAGCCAAGATCGTGCAGGCGCCCTCTATGGCTACACCTTC
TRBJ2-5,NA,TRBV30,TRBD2,CAWSRGLAGVDQETQYF,TGTGCCTGGAGTAGGGGACTAGCGGGGGTAGACCAAGAGACCCAGTACTTC
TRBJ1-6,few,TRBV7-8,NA,CASSLALSQGTFIVSPLHF,TGTGCCAGCAGCTTAGCGCTCAGCCAGGGGACATTCATAGTCTCACCCCTCCACTTT
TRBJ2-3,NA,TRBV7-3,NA,CASSRLSTDTQYF,TGTGCCAGCAGCCGACTTTCCACAGATACGCAGTATTTT
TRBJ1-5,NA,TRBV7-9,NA,CASSSQGRGNQPQHF,TGTGCCAGCAGCTCCCAGGGCCGAGGCAATCAGCCCCAGCATTTT
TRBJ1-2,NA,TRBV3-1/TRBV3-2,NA,CASSPAGGAANYGYTF,TGTGCCAGCAGCCCCGCGGGGGGGGCTGCTAACTATGGCTACACCTTC
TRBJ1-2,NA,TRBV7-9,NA,CASSQTTGMDYGYTF,TGTGCCAGCAGCCAAACTACAGGCATGGACTATGGCTACACCTTC
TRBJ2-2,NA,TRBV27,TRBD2,CASRKTSGGANTGELFF,TGTGCCAGCAGAAAGACTAGCGGGGGGGCAAACACCGGGGAGCTGTTTTTT
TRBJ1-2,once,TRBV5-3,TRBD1,CARSNRTGCTYGYTF,TGTGCCAGAAGCAACCGGACAGGGTGCACCTATGGCTACACCTTC
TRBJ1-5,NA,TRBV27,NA,CASSLKGGTQHF,TGTGCCAGCAGTTTAAAAGGGGGTACCCAGCATTTT
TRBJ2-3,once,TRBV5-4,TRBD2,CASSKKAGGTDTQYF,TGTGCCAGCAGCAAGAAAGCGGGGGGGACAGATACGCAGTATTTT
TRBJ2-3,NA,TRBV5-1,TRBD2,CASRTSGGDTQYF,TGCGCCAGCAGAACTAGCGGGGGAGATACGCAGTATTTT
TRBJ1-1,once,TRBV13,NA,CASSFRARAMNTEAFF,NA
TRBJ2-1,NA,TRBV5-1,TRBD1,CASSLLDRASEQFF,TGCGCCAGCAGCTTGTTGGACAGGGCCTCTGAGCAGTTCTTC
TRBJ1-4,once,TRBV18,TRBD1,CASSRDRMVATNEKLFF,TGTGCCAGCTCTCGGGACAGGATGGTTGCAACTAATGAAAAACTGTTTTTT
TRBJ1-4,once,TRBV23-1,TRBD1,CASSQCRIRFRDRGCRGEKLFF,TGCGCCAGCAGTCAATGCAGGATTCGCTTCCGGGACAGGGGGTGCCGAGGTGAAAAACTGTTTTTT
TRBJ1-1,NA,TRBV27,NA,CVSSLQGLGTEAFF,TGTGTCAGCAGTTTACAGGGATTGGGAACTGAAGCTTTCTTT
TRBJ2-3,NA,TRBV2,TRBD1,CASSEPAAPTGEFSDTQYF,TGTGCCAGCAGTGAACCAGCCGCCCCGACAGGGGAATTTTCAGATACGCAGTATTTT
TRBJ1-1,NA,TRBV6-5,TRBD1,CASSFHRGTEAFF,TGTGCCAGCAGTTTCCACAGGGGCACTGAAGCTTTCTTT
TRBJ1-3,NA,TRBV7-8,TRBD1,CASSQTGNPGNTIYF,TGTGCCAGCAGCCAGACAGGGAATCCTGGAAACACCATATATTTT
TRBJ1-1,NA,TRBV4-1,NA,CASSFTGVGRNTEAFF,TGCGCCAGCAGCTTTACGGGGGTAGGGCGCAATACTGAAGCTTTCTTT
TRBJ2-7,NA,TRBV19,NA,CASSTQQGPYEQYF,TGTGCCAGTAGTACCCAACAGGGCCCCTACGAGCAGTACTTC
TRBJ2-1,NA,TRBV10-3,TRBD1,CAISEADRGTYNEQFF,TGTGCCATCAGTGAGGCCGACAGGGGGACTTACAATGAGCAGTTCTTC
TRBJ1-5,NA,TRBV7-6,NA,CASSPGQTSNQPQHF,TGTGCCAGCAGCCCAGGACAGACCAGCAATCAGCCCCAGCATTTT
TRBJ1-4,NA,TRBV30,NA,CAWSVTGSLRWSNEKLFF,TGTGCCTGGAGTGTAACAGGGAGTCTTCGGTGGTCTAATGAAAAACTGTTTTTT
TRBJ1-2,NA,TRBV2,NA,CASRKAGKGGYTF,TGTGCCAGCAGAAAGGCCGGGAAAGGTGGCTACACCTTC
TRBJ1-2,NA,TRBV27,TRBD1,CASSTKQGSNYGYTF,TGTGCCAGCAGTACAAAACAGGGGTCTAACTATGGCTACACCTTC